The present T cell receptor (beta chain) was sequenced within a study of control samples from healthy donors and cancer patients. Sequenced by immunoSEQ multiplex PCR; TCRdb stores in-frame clones only, minus some. Of some 100,000 clones detected, about 89% appear once; the ten largest clones hold 17%. After removal of 5 bases from V and 6 bases from J, the junction contained 4 bases not matched to a gene. The CDR3 runs to 16 residues. The germline V gene has CDR1 SGHVS and CDR2 FQNEAQ. This chain connects TRBV7-8 to TRBJ2-2; 15 bases align to TRBD2. The sequence derives from a woman in her fifties or sixties in good health. The sample comprised blood. The CDR3 DNA reads as TGTGCCAGCAGCACGCGGACTAGCGGGAGGGCCGGGGAGCTGTTTTTT. Translated, it gives CASSTRTSGRAGELFF.